Listed below are T cell receptor beta chains from one sample, sequenced in a study of identical twins. MiXCR, applied by TCRdb to the 5' RACE reads, yields one record per CDR3 protein. This sample has some 630,000 distinct CDR3 sequences, with just over 7% found just once. A further study also used this sample, focusing on yellow fever vaccine responses in identical twins.

The sequenced sample consisted of PBMCs. The receptors come from a woman younger than 35 in good health. Each CDR3 is given with its conserved first and last residue. D genes are given only for firm matches. Size values are once, few and many counts, or a class for expanded clones, and some rows have none.

j_gene	abundance	len	v_gene	d_gene	CDR3nt	CDR3aa
TRBJ2-3	.	16	TRBV5-1	.	TGCGCCAGCAGCGCCGGCGCTGGGACCCTCACAGATACGCAGTATTTT	CASSAGAGTLTDTQYF
TRBJ2-3	.	15	TRBV24-1	.	TGTGCCACCAGTGAAAGGGGACGGAGCACAGATACGCAGTATTTT	CATSERGRSTDTQYF
TRBJ2-1	many	16	TRBV10-1	.	TGCGCCAGCAGTGAGTCGGCGTCCGTGAGATACAATGAGCAGTTCTTC	CASSESASVRYNEQFF
TRBJ2-1	few	14	TRBV5-1	TRBD2	TGCGCCAGCAGCTTTTTAGCGGGACCAAATGAGCAGTTCTTC	CASSFLAGPNEQFF
TRBJ2-2	few	15	TRBV10-2	.	TGCGCCAGCAGTCACTCCGCCTCGTTCACCGGGGAGCTGTTTTTT	CASSHSASFTGELFF
TRBJ2-2	few	16	TRBV11-2	.	TGTGCCAGCAGATGGAGACCGCTTACCAACACCGGGGAGCTGTTTTTT	CASRWRPLTNTGELFF
TRBJ2-7	many	14	TRBV7-8	TRBD2	TGTGCCAGCAGCTTCGGGGGGGCAACCTACGAGCAGTACTTC	CASSFGGATYEQYF
TRBJ2-3	many	14	TRBV12-3/TRBV12-4	TRBD2	TGTGCCAGCAGCTTGGGGGGGAAAACAGATACGCAGTATTTT	CASSLGGKTDTQYF
TRBJ1-6	few	15	TRBV12-3/TRBV12-4	.	TGTGCCAGCAGCCTTGGGGGTATGGGTAGGTCACCCCTCCACTTT	CASSLGGMGRSPLHF
TRBJ2-2	few	15	TRBV14	.	TGTGCCAGCAGCCAAGTTTACGGGAACACCGGGGAGCTGTTTTTT	CASSQVYGNTGELFF
TRBJ2-1	.	16	TRBV12-3/TRBV12-4	.	TGTGCCAGCAGTTTCGGCGGTTCAGTTTGGGGAAATGAGCAGTTCTTC	CASSFGGSVWGNEQFF
TRBJ1-1	many	14	TRBV2	.	TGTGCCAGCAGTGAACTGCGGACCATATCTGAAGCTTTCTTT	CASSELRTISEAFF
TRBJ2-2	few	14	TRBV29-1	.	TGCAGCGTCCTCCGGGGGCCTAACACCGGGGAGCTGTTTTTT	CSVLRGPNTGELFF
TRBJ2-3	.	14	TRBV29-1	TRBD2	TGCAGCGTCCTACCAGCGGGAGGGGGGGATACGCAGTATTTT	CSVLPAGGGDTQYF
TRBJ1-6	.	15	TRBV20-1	TRBD1	TGCAGTGCTAGGTCGGGACAGCAATATAATTCACCCCTCCACTTT	CSARSGQQYNSPLHF
TRBJ1-6	.	13	TRBV10-3	.	TGTGCCATCACCCCGGATTATAATTCACCCCTCCACTTT	CAITPDYNSPLHF
TRBJ2-3	.	15	TRBV18	TRBD2	TGTGCCAGCTCAAAGACTAGCGGGGTCGTAGATACGCAGTATTTT	CASSKTSGVVDTQYF
TRBJ1-2	.	15	TRBV7-2	.	TGTGCCAGCAGCGCAGCCCCTGGGACACCCTATGGCTACACCTTC	CASSAAPGTPYGYTF
TRBJ1-1	few	15	TRBV27	.	TGTGCCAGCAGTTTACGGGCCGCCGGGGGCACTGAAGCTTTCTTT	CASSLRAAGGTEAFF
TRBJ2-2	few	15	TRBV29-1	.	TGCAGCGTTGAATCCACAGGGAGACACACCGGGGAGCTGTTTTTT	CSVESTGRHTGELFF
TRBJ1-6	few	14	TRBV6-1	TRBD1	TGTGCCAGCAGAGACAGGGGCTACGGTTCACCCCTCCACTTT	CASRDRGYGSPLHF
TRBJ2-5	few	15	TRBV9	.	TGTGCCAGCAGCGTAGATGCAGGGGCGTGGGAGACCCAGTACTTC	CASSVDAGAWETQYF
TRBJ2-1	few	18	TRBV7-8	.	TGTGCCAGCAGCTCGGCTATCGACAGGGAGGCTCTCTACAATGAGCAGTTCTTC	CASSSAIDREALYNEQFF
TRBJ1-2	few	12	TRBV6-2/TRBV6-3	.	TGTGCCAGCCTAGGACAGAACTATGGCTACACCTTC	CASLGQNYGYTF
TRBJ2-3	few	15	TRBV7-9	.	TGTGCCAGCAGAACCGGGACGGGAAGCACAGATACGCAGTATTTT	CASRTGTGSTDTQYF
TRBJ1-5	many	14	TRBV15	.	TGTGCCACCAGCCTAAGCGACCTGGATCAGCCCCAGCATTTT	CATSLSDLDQPQHF
TRBJ1-6	.	15	TRBV28	TRBD1	TGTGCCATCCTGTCAGGGGACAGAAAGAGATCACCCCTCCACTTT	CAILSGDRKRSPLHF
TRBJ1-4	.	17	TRBV5-1	TRBD1	TGCGCCAGCAGCGATGACAGGGGGCATGCAACTAATGAAAAACTGTTTTTT	CASSDDRGHATNEKLFF
TRBJ2-3	many	15	TRBV21-1	.	TGTGCCAGCAGCAAAGAGGGCAGGGTGACAGATACGCAGTATTTT	CASSKEGRVTDTQYF
TRBJ1-4	.	14	TRBV27	.	TGTGCCAGCAGTTTAGTTGGGGTGGGTGAAAAACTGTTTTTT	CASSLVGVGEKLFF
TRBJ2-1	.	16	TRBV7-2	TRBD1	TGTGCCAGCAGCTTGATTTGGGACAGGGACTACAATGAGCAGTTCTTC	CASSLIWDRDYNEQFF
TRBJ2-1	many	15	TRBV5-5	.	TGTGCCAGCAGCTTGTTGGGCTACGTACGCGATGAGCAGTTCTTC	CASSLLGYVRDEQFF
TRBJ1-4	few	13	TRBV15	.	TGTGCCACCAGCAAGAGCGGTGGGGTTTTGCTGTTTTTT	CATSKSGGVLLFF
TRBJ1-1	few	13	TRBV12-3/TRBV12-4	TRBD1	TGTGCCAGCAGGCCGGGACAGCTTAGTGAAGCTTTCTTT	CASRPGQLSEAFF
TRBJ2-5	few	14	TRBV28	.	TGTGCCAGCAGTCGCATCAGATCCCAAGAGACCCAGTACTTC	CASSRIRSQETQYF
TRBJ2-7	few	13	TRBV7-9	.	TGTGCCAGCAGCCCCGGCAGCTCAAGGGAGCAGTACTTC	CASSPGSSREQYF
TRBJ2-3	few	15	TRBV7-2	.	TGTGCCAGCAGCTTGACGGGAAAGAGCCCAGATACGCAGTATTTT	CASSLTGKSPDTQYF
TRBJ1-1	.	16	TRBV20-1	.	TGCAGTGCTAGACCCCTAAAGACAGACATGAACACTGAAGCTTTCTTT	CSARPLKTDMNTEAFF
TRBJ2-5	many	11	TRBV5-1	.	TGCGCCAGCAGTCAGGACAGTGCCCAGTACTTC	CASSQDSAQYF
TRBJ2-7	.	13	TRBV2	.	TGTGCCAGCATGGGAGGGACAGCTTACGAGCAGTACTTC	CASMGGTAYEQYF
TRBJ2-7	many	16	TRBV5-1	.	TGCGCCAGCAGCTCCCAAGGGAGGGACAGCTCCTACGAGCAGTACTTC	CASSSQGRDSSYEQYF
TRBJ2-7	.	12	TRBV12-3/TRBV12-4	.	TGTGCCAGCAAAAGCAGGGGTTACGAGCAGTACTTC	CASKSRGYEQYF
TRBJ2-5	.	14	TRBV11-2	.	TGTGCCAGCAGCTTAGATGCGGCCTGGGAGACCCAGTACTTC	CASSLDAAWETQYF
TRBJ2-1	few	15	TRBV2	TRBD2	TGTGCCAGCAGAGACCGGACTAGCGGGTCGGATGAGCAGTTCTTC	CASRDRTSGSDEQFF
TRBJ1-1	.	15	TRBV12-3/TRBV12-4	.	TGTGCCAGCAGTCTCCGGGGGGCGCGGGAGACTGAAGCTTTCTTT	CASSLRGARETEAFF
TRBJ1-4	.	14	TRBV6-1	.	TGTGCCAGCACCCCCGGGACCATAAATGAAAAACTGTTTTTT	CASTPGTINEKLFF
TRBJ2-1	.	15	TRBV20-1	.	TGCAGTGCTAGACTTGGCGGGGCGACCTACAATGAGCAGTTCTTC	CSARLGGATYNEQFF
TRBJ2-2	.	15	TRBV6-1	TRBD2	TGTGCCAGCAGTGCCCTAGCGGGAGACACCGGGGAGCTGTTTTTT	CASSALAGDTGELFF
TRBJ2-2	.	15	TRBV5-1	.	TGCGCCAGCAGCTTGGCCGGATTGGAAATCGGGGAGCTGTTTTTT	CASSLAGLEIGELFF
TRBJ2-3	.	15	TRBV4-1	.	TGCGCCAGCAGCCATACCGGACTCCTCACAGATACGCAGTATTTT	CASSHTGLLTDTQYF
TRBJ2-1	.	14	TRBV7-9	.	TGTGCCAGCAGCTTAATAGCAGCGGACAATGAGCAGTTCTTC	CASSLIAADNEQFF
TRBJ2-1	.	16	TRBV3-1	.	TGTGCCAGCAGCCCCCACAGGTTTGACTCCTACAATGAGCAGTTCTTC	CASSPHRFDSYNEQFF